Presented here are 29 T cell receptor beta chains from one specimen sequenced in a study of CD8+ T cells in alopecia areata listed by TCRdb under 2018. Libraries were made using the immunoSEQ multiplex PCR assay. To provide template for TCR sequencing, every sample had RNA extracted and reverse transcribed into cDNA. The table was pulled from immuneACCESS by TCRdb, which kept in-frame rearrangements only. Such tables lose some clones; where checked, under half of the loss comes from unresolved V genes, and the rest has no known cause. The table for this sample lists around 100,000 clones; around 50% of them were counted only once. 10% to 15% of the sample goes to the ten largest clones. What this sample's time point label stands for: around 26 weeks on oral tofacitinib. In light of the paper, this sample's treatment or condition label describes: oral pan-JAK inhibitor, 5-10 mg twice daily. The sample consisted of CD8+ T cells sorted from blood, taken at week 24, from a patient treated with tofacitinib. The receptors shown here come from a human donor with alopecia areata.

V and J are TRBV25-1 and TRBJ1-1; tentatively, D is TRBD1 (6 bases). From germline, CDR1 is MGHDK and CDR2 SYGVNS. This CDR3 region has 13 residues. The V and J ends lost 5 bases and 4 bases respectively, with 11 bases between them. The CDR3 region has the DNA TGTGCCAGCAGTATAGGGGGGAGCACTGAAGCTTTCTTT. This gives the protein CASSIGGSTEAFF.

V usage is TRBV6-5 and J usage is TRBJ2-3; D is uncertain. Germline V gene sequence: CDR1 MNHEY, CDR2 SVGAGI. CDR3 length: 13 amino acids. V lost 2 bases and J 0 bases, leaving 3 bases between the germline ends. CDR3 nucleotides: TGTGCCAGCAGTTACGACAGCACAGATACGCAGTATTTT. It specifies CASSYDSTDTQYF.

This sequence joins TRBV19 and TRBJ1-5; possibly TRBD1 for D (6 bases). Germline V gene data show CDR1 as LNHDA and CDR2 as SQIVND (reference sequence). CDR3 size: 14 residues. V dropped 8 bases and J dropped 4 bases, with 15 bases sitting between them. CDR3 residues: CASGIRDNNQPQHF. CDR3 coding DNA: TGTGCCAGTGGAATCCGGGACAATAATCAGCCCCAGCATTTT. The variable domain in full, completed from reference TRBV19 and TRBJ1-5, reads DGGITQSPKYLFRKEGQNVTLSCEQNLNHDAMYWYRQDPGQGLRLIYYSQIVNDFQKGDIAEGYSVSREKKESFPLTVTSAQKNPTAFYLCASGIRDNNQPQHFGDGTRLSIL.

The chain uses TRBV5-6 and TRBJ1-1; D is unclear. With 4 bases removed from V and 0 bases from J, the gap between germline ends came to 7 bases. In germline, CDR1 is SGHDT, CDR2 YYEEEE. The CDR3 length is 13 residues. CDR3 DNA: TGTGCCAGCAGCCTCTCAATGAACACTGAAGCTTTCTTT. It specifies CASSLSMNTEAFF. The full variable domain, in which reference TRBV5-6 and TRBJ1-1 provide the parts outside the CDR3, is DAGVTQSPTHLIKTRGQQVTLRCSPKSGHDTVSWYQQALGQGPQFIFQYYEEEERQRGNFPDRFSGHQFPNYSSELNVNALLLGDSALYLCASSLSMNTEAFFGQGTRLTVV.

The genes are TRBV27 and TRBJ1-1; D gene ambiguous. Trimming took off 0 bases at V and 2 bases at J, with 10 bases between the two ends. CDR1 and CDR2 from the germline V gene are MNHEY and SMNVEV (reference sequence). There are 15 residues in the CDR3. CDR3 coding DNA: TGTGCCAGCAGTTTATCGATCGTCCTAAACACTGAAGCTTTCTTT. The encoded protein is CASSLSIVLNTEAFF.

This clone was seen ten or more times. The same CDR3 also results from other DNA sequences found in this sample. The gene calls are TRBV29-1 and TRBJ1-1; no clear D gene. CDR3 length equals 11 residues. Trimming removed 6 bases at V and 4 bases at J, with 9 bases between. CDR1 and CDR2 from the germline V gene are SQVTM and ANQGSEA. CDR3 in amino acids: CSVAPSTEAFF. CDR3 DNA sequence: TGCAGCGTAGCTCCTAGCACTGAAGCTTTCTTT.

This clone is labeled as medium-sized (0.01 to 0.1%). The chain links TRBV9 to TRBJ2-1; D gene unclear. The CDR3 contains 13 residues. Germline CDR1 reads SGDLS; CDR2 reads YYNGEE. Trimming left V 5 bases short and J 7 bases short, with 13 bases between. DNA for the CDR3: TGTGCCAGCAGTAGGTACCTTGGTAATGAGCAGTTCTTC. Encoded protein: CASSRYLGNEQFF.

The V and J genes are TRBV29-1 and TRBJ2-5, with D unclear. From germline, CDR1 is SQVTM and CDR2 ANQGSEA. This CDR3 has 12 residues. Deletions cut 4 bases from V and 4 bases from J, with 10 bases between. The CDR3 loop is CSVGTGRETQYF. The DNA for the CDR3 is TGCAGCGTTGGGACGGGTCGAGAGACCCAGTACTTC.

The chain uses TRBV7-8 and TRBJ1-1; 10 nucleotides align to TRBD1. Germline assignment: CDR1 SGHVS and CDR2 FQNEAQ. V was clipped by 1 base and J by 0 bases; unmatched bases: 5. The CDR3 runs 17 residues. The CDR3 spells CASSLVLGTGVNTEAFF. Here the CDR3 DNA reads TGTGCCAGCAGCTTAGTTTTAGGGACAGGGGTGAACACTGAAGCTTTCTTT.

The rearrangement joins TRBV27 to TRBJ1-5; D possibly corresponds to TRBD1 (5 bases). CDR3 length: 15 amino acids. CDR1 MNHEY and CDR2 SMNVEV come from the germline V gene (reference sequence). Deletions cut 8 bases from V and 1 base from J, with 15 bases between. The CDR3 region is CASGLQDVSNQPQHF. The CDR3, as DNA: TGTGCCAGCGGTCTACAGGATGTGAGCAATCAGCCCCAGCATTTT.

The chain joins TRBV5-6 to TRBJ1-2, with 10 bases identical to TRBD1. Germline V gene lookup returns CDR1 SGHDT and CDR2 YYEEEE. This CDR3 contains 15 residues. Germline trimming cut 4 bases from V and 6 bases from J; bases unmatched to any gene: 9. The CDR3 DNA reads TGTGCCAGCAGCGAACGGGACAGGGGAAAGGATGGCTACACCTTC. It translates to CASSERDRGKDGYTF.

The V and J genes are TRBV7-9 and TRBJ2-7; tentatively, D is TRBD1 or TRBD2 (6 bases each). Germline values: CDR1 SEHNR, CDR2 FQNEAQ (reference sequence). The CDR3 loop spans 14 amino acids. Trimming removed 6 bases at V and 9 bases at J, with 21 bases between. CDR3 protein: CASSGGGLPLGQYF. In DNA form, the CDR3 reads TGTGCCAGCAGTGGAGGGGGTCTACCTCTAGGGCAGTACTTC.

This clone was found a few times. This rearrangement joins TRBV11-2 to TRBJ1-4, with D unclear. Germline CDR1 is SGHAT and CDR2 is FQNNGV. This CDR3 contains 12 residues. Trimming left V 2 bases short and J 8 bases short, with 6 bases between. CDR3 bases: TGTGCCAGCAGCTTACTAGGGGAAAAACTGTTTTTT. Encoded protein: CASSLLGEKLFF.

CDR3 protein: CASSQDSSGANVLTF. The CDR3 region has the DNA TGTGCCAGCAGCCAAGACAGCTCTGGGGCCAACGTCCTGACTTTC. The genes are TRBV6-5 and TRBJ2-6, with TRBD1 as a possible D gene (5 bases). This CDR3 is 15 amino acids long. The V gene's germline CDR1 is MNHEY and CDR2 SVGAGI. V was pared by 6 bases and J by 0 bases, with 9 bases between.

This clone has a single count. Other DNA sequences from this sample encode an identical CDR3 as well. V usage is TRBV6-6 and J usage is TRBJ2-7; D gene unclear. V shed 0 bases and J shed 0 bases, with 6 bases lying between them. Germline V CDR1 and CDR2: MNHNY, SVGAGI (reference sequence). The CDR3 loop spans 14 amino acids. The CDR3 region is CASSYSGSSYEQYF. The DNA for the CDR3 is TGTGCCAGCAGTTACTCTGGCAGCTCCTACGAGCAGTACTTC.

This clone was counted a few times. This chain connects TRBV10-2 to TRBJ2-3, with D tentatively TRBD1 (5 bases). The V gene's germline CDR1 is WSHSY and CDR2 SAAADI. V dropped 6 bases and J dropped 0 bases, with 16 bases sitting between them. The CDR3 covers 16 residues. The CDR3 protein is CASRVRQINSTDTQYF. In DNA, the CDR3 is TGCGCCAGCAGGGTTAGACAGATTAATAGCACAGATACGCAGTATTTT.

This chain uses TRBV6-5 with TRBJ2-5; D is unclear. Germline V gene lookup returns CDR1 MNHEY and CDR2 SVGAGI. The V end lost 0 bases, the J end lost 2 bases, and 7 bases lay between the germline ends. CDR3 length: 14 residues. The CDR3 loop reads CASSYSSWQETQYF. The CDR3 nucleotides read TGTGCCAGCAGTTACTCGAGTTGGCAAGAGACCCAGTACTTC.

This sequence joins TRBV5-6 and TRBJ2-2; D ambiguous. Germline CDR1 reads SGHDT; CDR2 reads YYEEEE. Trimming cost V 4 bases and J 9 bases, with 13 bases left between them. The CDR3 runs 13 residues. The DNA of the CDR3 is TGTGCCAGCAGCCCTTTAAAGGCCAGGGAGCTGTTTTTT. Protein: CASSPLKARELFF.

The chain employs TRBV9 and TRBJ1-4; possible D gene TRBD1, 6 bases. Per germline, CDR1 SGDLS and CDR2 YYNGEE. The CDR3 contains 15 residues. V was trimmed by 0 bases and J by 3 bases, leaving 9 bases between them. The CDR3 nucleotides read TGTGCCAGCAGCGTAGAAGGACAGCCTAATGAAAAACTGTTTTTT. Translation: CASSVEGQPNEKLFF.

This chain joins TRBV27 and TRBJ1-1; a weak D match, TRBD1 (6 bases). Per germline, CDR1 MNHEY and CDR2 SMNVEV (reference sequence). Trimming stripped 4 bases from V and 8 bases from J, with 11 bases between. The CDR3 spans 12 residues. The CDR3 region has the DNA TGTGCCAGCAGTTACCTTGGGACAGAAGCTTTCTTT. This codes for CASSYLGTEAFF.

The chain joins TRBV14 to TRBJ2-7; TRBD1 agrees at 9 bases. The CDR3 contains 14 residues. V was pared by 3 bases and J by 4 bases, with 4 bases of the junction left unmatched. The germline CDR1 and CDR2 sequences are SGHDN and FVKESK. CDR3 in DNA: TGTGCCAGCAGCCAGGGGACAGGGACGTACGAGCAGTACTTC. As protein: CASSQGTGTYEQYF.

A word on this clone: At the DNA level, this CDR3 is encoded by other sequences in the same sample as well. The chain couples TRBV30 to TRBJ1-1; D is ambiguous. Germline lookup yields CDR1 GTSNPN and CDR2 SVGIG (reference sequence). The CDR3 runs to 13 residues. The ends were cut back, 0 bases at V and 0 bases at J, with 5 bases in the middle. CDR3 sequence reads: CAWSVLVNTEAFF. CDR3 bases: TGTGCCTGGAGTGTACTTGTGAACACTGAAGCTTTCTTT.

This chain links TRBV11-2 with TRBJ2-1, with TRBD2 matching 8 bases. V shed 4 bases, J shed 2 bases, and the junction held 7 bases outside the gene matches. From germline, CDR1 is SGHAT and CDR2 FQNNGV. The CDR3 length is 16 residues. This CDR3 is CASSSAAGGPYNEQFF. The DNA for the CDR3 is TGTGCCAGCAGCTCGGCTGCGGGGGGCCCCTACAATGAGCAGTTCTTC.

There are a few counts of this clone. CDR3 sequence reads: CASSLEDGGNTIYF. DNA of the CDR3: TGTGCCAGCAGCTTAGAAGACGGTGGAAACACCATATATTTT. V is TRBV7-8 and J is TRBJ1-3; D not resolved. Trimming shortened V by 1 base and J by 3 bases, and 7 bases separated the two germline ends. The V gene's germline CDR1 is SGHVS and CDR2 FQNEAQ. The CDR3 contains 14 residues.

The chain couples TRBV9 to TRBJ1-1, with D possibly matching TRBD1 (5 bases). Germline CDR1 SGDLS, CDR2 YYNGEE. The CDR3 runs to 14 residues. V lost 0 bases, J lost 5 bases, and 11 bases lay in between. For the CDR3, the DNA is TGTGCCAGCAGCGTAGGCGGGGGGAGAACTGAAGCTTTCTTT. This translates into CASSVGGGRTEAFF.

The CDR3 reads CAWSPVGGESGQPQHF. The CDR3 nucleotides are TGTGCCTGGAGTCCGGTAGGGGGCGAGTCGGGTCAGCCCCAGCATTTT. The chain recombines TRBV30 with TRBJ1-5; 7 bases line up with TRBD1. The CDR3 spans 16 residues. Germline V gives CDR1 GTSNPN, CDR2 SVGIG (reference sequence). Trimming cost V 2 bases and J 6 bases; bases outside gene matches: 13.

The chain links TRBV7-3 to TRBJ2-7; a weak D match, TRBD2 (7 bases). CDR3 length: 15 amino acids. V was cut by 4 bases and J by 0 bases, with 13 bases left in between. Germline V lookup: CDR1 SGHTA, CDR2 FQGTGA. The CDR3 nucleotides read TGTGCCAGCAGCTGGGGAGGGGGTCCCTCCTACGAGCAGTACTTC. Its translation is CASSWGGGPSYEQYF. The variable domain in full, completed from reference TRBV7-3 and TRBJ2-7, reads GAGVSQTPSNKVTEKGKYVELRCDPISGHTALYWYRQSLGQGPEFLIYFQGTGAADDSGLPNDRFFAVRPEGSVSTLKIQRTERGDSAVYLCASSWGGGPSYEQYFGPGTRLTVT.

The chain combines TRBV7-6 with TRBJ1-2, with TRBD1 matching 8 bases. Germline trimming cut 1 base from V and 6 bases from J; bases unmatched to any gene: 7. This CDR3 region has 15 residues. Looked up from germline, CDR1 is SGHVS and CDR2 is FNYEAQ. The CDR3 DNA reads TGTGCCAGCAGCTTAGTAGCAGGGGGCGCGGATGGCTACACCTTC. It codes for CASSLVAGGADGYTF.

V and J are TRBV4-3 and TRBJ2-2; a weak D match, TRBD2 (5 bases). V gave up 1 base and J gave up 2 bases, with 5 bases separating them. CDR3 length: 14 amino acids. Germline CDR1 is LGHNA and CDR2 is YSLEER. In nucleotides, the CDR3 is TGCGCCAGCAGCCAAGGACTAAACACCGGGGAGCTGTTTTTT. Amino acids: CASSQGLNTGELFF.